These 20 T cell receptor beta chains were sequenced from one sample in a study of PD-1 and CTLA-4 blockade in melanoma. This table comes from immunoSEQ multiplex PCR, and its TCRdb copy is limited to in-frame clones, with some not included. Among fewer than 20,000 clones listed, 60% to 75% were seen once. The source was CD8+ T cells from peripheral blood, collected before anti-PD-1 treatment. These receptors came from a human donor with melanoma.

The chain has TRBV6-5 and TRBJ1-5, with TRBD1 matching 10 bases. Germline V gene data show CDR1 as MNHEY and CDR2 as SVGAGI. This CDR3 has 15 residues. With V trimmed by 8 bases and J by 4 bases, 8 bases remained unmatched. In DNA, the CDR3 is TGTGCCAGCTTGCTCGACAGGGGGCTGAATCAGCCCCAGCATTTT. Its protein is CASLLDRGLNQPQHF.

V usage is TRBV27 and J usage is TRBJ2-7, with 8 bases identical to TRBD2. Losses at the gene ends were 6 bases for V and 4 bases for J; bases not matched to a gene: 5. This CDR3 is built from 13 residues. Looked up from germline, CDR1 is MNHEY and CDR2 is SMNVEV (reference sequence). In nucleotides, the CDR3 is TGTGCCAGCAGGTCGGGACTAGGGTACGAGCAGTACTTC. This codes for CASRSGLGYEQYF.

This clone is medium-sized within its sample. The chain's CDR3 is CASSSIGYRKREAFF. CDR3 bases: TGTGCCAGCAGCTCCATTGGGTACAGAAAACGTGAAGCTTTCTTT. The rearrangement joins TRBV6-2 or TRBV6-3 to TRBJ1-1, with D hard to call. V gave up 6 bases and J gave up 7 bases, with 21 bases separating them. This CDR3 spans 15 amino acids. Germline-derived CDR1 and CDR2 are MNHEY and SVGEGT.

The chain carries TRBV29-1 and TRBJ2-5; TRBD2 might be the D (6 bases). The CDR3 contains 15 residues. CDR1 is SQVTM and CDR2 is ANQGSEA in the germline V gene. V was cut by 4 bases and J by 4 bases, with 19 bases left in between. CDR3 protein: CSVGLPPGAGETQYF. The CDR3, as DNA: TGCAGCGTTGGATTGCCCCCGGGAGCGGGAGAGACCCAGTACTTC.

The gene calls are TRBV19 and TRBJ1-5, with 7 nucleotides matching TRBD1. CDR1 and CDR2 from the germline V gene are LNHDA and SQIVND (reference sequence). The ends lost 7 bases at V and 11 bases at J; junction bases unmatched: 11. The CDR3 loop spans 13 amino acids. The CDR3 protein is CASTQGGFVAQHF. CDR3 nucleotide sequence: TGTGCCAGTACCCAGGGGGGTTTCGTCGCCCAGCATTTT.

The rearrangement uses TRBV5-1 and TRBJ1-2, with 10 bases fitting TRBD1. J was trimmed by 2 bases and V by 4 bases; bases with no gene match: 14. The CDR3 has 18 amino acids. Germline CDR1 is SGHRS and CDR2 is YFSETQ. The CDR3 sequence: CASSGGTGDRIVNYGYTF. As DNA, the CDR3 is TGCGCCAGCAGCGGAGGGACAGGGGACCGCATAGTGAACTATGGCTACACCTTC.

V gene TRBV29-1 combines with J gene TRBJ2-6; 8 positions agree with TRBD1. CDR1 SQVTM and CDR2 ANQGSEA come from the germline V gene. With V trimmed by 6 bases and J by 4 bases, 8 bases remained unmatched. This CDR3 comprises 15 residues. This chain's CDR3 is CSVLTGQGGANVLTF. The CDR3 nucleotides read TGCAGCGTGCTAACCGGACAGGGAGGGGCCAACGTCCTGACTTTC. Using reference TRBV29-1 and TRBJ2-6 for the parts outside the CDR3, the full variable domain is SAVISQKPSRDICQRGTSLTIQCQVDSQVTMMFWYRQQPGQSLTLIATANQGSEATYESGFVIDKFPISRPNLTFSTLTVSNMSPEDSSIYLCSVLTGQGGANVLTFGAGSRLTVL.

This clone was recorded once. V gene TRBV5-5 combines with J gene TRBJ1-2; no clear D. The CDR3 sequence is 15 residues long. V lost 2 bases, J lost 4 bases, and 15 bases lay in between. CDR1 and CDR2 from the germline V gene are SGHKS and YYEKEE (reference sequence). Here the CDR3 DNA reads TGTGCCAGCAGCTTTTATGGGGAGGAGAGCTATGGCTACACCTTC. Amino acids: CASSFYGEESYGYTF.

This sequence joins TRBV4-2 and TRBJ1-6; 9 bases are shared with TRBD1. V lost 4 bases and J lost 7; bases outside the gene matches: 5. CDR1 is LGHNA and CDR2 is YNFKEQ in the germline V gene. There are 15 residues in the CDR3. CDR3 DNA: TGTGCCAGCAGCCCTGGGACAGGGAGGAATTCACCCCTCCACTTT. It is translated as CASSPGTGRNSPLHF.

In nucleotides, the CDR3 is TGTGCCAGCAGCCTCCGGGACAGGGGGGTTGAGCAGTTCTTC. Translated: CASSLRDRGVEQFF. The V call is TRBV7-9, the J call TRBJ2-1, with TRBD1 matching 11 bases. CDR1 is SEHNR and CDR2 is FQNEAQ in the germline V gene (reference sequence). The CDR3 totals 14 residues. V shed 5 bases, J shed 9 bases, and the junction held 6 bases outside the gene matches.

The chain uses TRBV11-2 and TRBJ1-1; unclear D gene. V was cut by 5 bases and J by 1 base, with 5 bases left in between. The CDR3 runs 12 residues. Germline CDR1 is SGHAT and CDR2 is FQNNGV. This chain's CDR3 is CASSHSNTEAFF. In DNA, the CDR3 is TGTGCCAGCAGCCATTCGAACACTGAAGCTTTCTTT.

The gene calls are TRBV18 and TRBJ2-7, with D possibly matching TRBD1 (6 bases). Germline V gene data show CDR1 as KGHSH and CDR2 as LQKENI. V lost 5 bases to trimming and J lost 3 bases, with 14 bases between them. The CDR3 length is 14 residues. CDR3 region: CASSSRTASYEQYF. As DNA, the CDR3 is TGTGCCAGCTCATCCCGGACAGCTAGCTACGAGCAGTACTTC. The full variable domain, in which reference TRBV18 and TRBJ2-7 provide the parts outside the CDR3, is NAGVMQNPRHLVRRRGQEARLRCSPMKGHSHVYWYRQLPEEGLKFMVYLQKENIIDESGMPKERFSAEFPKEGPSILRIQQVVRGDSAAYFCASSSRTASYEQYFGPGTRLTVT.

V and J are TRBV7-9 and TRBJ2-7; D ambiguous. The CDR3 spans 15 residues. The V end lost 5 bases, the J end lost 3 bases, and 17 bases lay between the germline ends. Germline V CDR1 and CDR2: SEHNR, FQNEAQ (reference sequence). CDR3 loop: CASSDPNGRSYEQYF. The CDR3 coding sequence is TGTGCCAGCAGCGATCCCAATGGCAGGAGCTACGAGCAGTACTTC.

V usage is TRBV2 and J usage is TRBJ1-1, with D maybe TRBD1 (5 bases). V was shortened by 7 bases and J by 0 bases, with 15 bases between the two germline ends. From germline, CDR1 is SNHLY and CDR2 FYNNEI. The CDR3 spans 15 residues. The DNA of the CDR3 is TGTGCCAGCAAGGGGCAGGCCTACATGAACACTGAAGCTTTCTTT. Protein product: CASKGQAYMNTEAFF.

This clone was observed a handful of times. The genes are TRBV28 and TRBJ2-7; D is undetermined. Germline values: CDR1 MDHEN, CDR2 SYDVKM. Trimming stripped 3 bases from V and 7 bases from J, with 16 bases between. The CDR3 is 14 amino acids. The CDR3 reads CASSFPGLVREQYF. Written as DNA, the CDR3 is TGTGCCAGCAGTTTCCCCGGTCTGGTACGGGAGCAGTACTTC.

The gene calls are TRBV7-9 and TRBJ1-1; 7 bases agree with TRBD1. The germline V gene encodes CDR1 SEHNR and CDR2 FQNEAQ (reference sequence). V was pared by 5 bases and J by 4 bases, with 7 bases of the junction left unmatched. CDR3 length equals 14 residues. The CDR3: CASSQPRGATEAFF. The CDR3 region has the DNA TGTGCCAGCAGCCAACCCAGGGGGGCCACTGAAGCTTTCTTT.

This clone was counted only a few times. The chain recombines TRBV6-5 with TRBJ1-2; D is perhaps TRBD1 (5 bases). The V gene's germline CDR1 is MNHEY and CDR2 SVGAGI. V lost 7 bases and J 4 bases, leaving 19 bases between the germline ends. The CDR3 is 15 residues long. CDR3 amino acids: CASTPWEGAGYGYTF. In DNA form, the CDR3 reads TGTGCCAGCACCCCGTGGGAAGGGGCGGGCTATGGCTACACCTTC.

The chain combines TRBV25-1 with TRBJ2-5, with a possible D match to TRBD2 (6 bases). This CDR3 region has 15 residues. Trimming took off 2 bases at V and 5 bases at J, with 15 bases between the two ends. The germline V gene encodes CDR1 MGHDK and CDR2 SYGVNS. The CDR3 sequence: CASSEARESRETQYF. In DNA, the CDR3 is TGTGCCAGCAGTGAAGCCCGGGAGAGCCGGGAGACCCAGTACTTC.

V and J are TRBV24-1 and TRBJ2-7, with a possible D match to TRBD1 (5 bases). This CDR3 comprises 13 residues. Germline V gene sequence: CDR1 KGHDR, CDR2 SFDVKD. V was cut by 2 bases and J by 5 bases, with 9 bases left in between. The CDR3 region is CATSDWPGNEQYF. DNA for the CDR3: TGTGCCACCAGTGATTGGCCAGGGAACGAGCAGTACTTC.

The chain joins TRBV5-4 to TRBJ1-5; a weak D match, TRBD1 (5 bases). V lost 1 base and J lost 6, with 11 bases in between. There are 14 residues in the CDR3. Germline CDR1 reads SGHNT; CDR2 reads YYREEE (reference sequence). The CDR3 sequence: CASSLLGDRQPQHF. CDR3 bases: TGTGCCAGCAGCTTGTTAGGGGACCGTCAGCCCCAGCATTTT.